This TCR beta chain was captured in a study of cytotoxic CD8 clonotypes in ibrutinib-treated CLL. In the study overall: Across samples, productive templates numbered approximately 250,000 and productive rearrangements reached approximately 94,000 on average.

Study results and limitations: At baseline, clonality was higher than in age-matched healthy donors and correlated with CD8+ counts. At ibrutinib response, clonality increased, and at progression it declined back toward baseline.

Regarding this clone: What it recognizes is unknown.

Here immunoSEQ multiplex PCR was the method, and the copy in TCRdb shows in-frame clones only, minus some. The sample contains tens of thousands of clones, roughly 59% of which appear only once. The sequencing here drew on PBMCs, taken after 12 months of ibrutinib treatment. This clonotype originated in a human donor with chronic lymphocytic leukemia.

The CDR3 loop is CASSPKEEAFF. The CDR3 nucleotides are TGTGCCAGCTCACCGAAGGAGGAAGCTTTCTTT. The chain combines TRBV18 with TRBJ1-1; D unresolved. Germline V CDR1 and CDR2: KGHSH, LQKENI. The CDR3 totals 11 residues. Trimming shortened V by 3 bases and J by 8 bases, and 7 bases separated the two germline ends.